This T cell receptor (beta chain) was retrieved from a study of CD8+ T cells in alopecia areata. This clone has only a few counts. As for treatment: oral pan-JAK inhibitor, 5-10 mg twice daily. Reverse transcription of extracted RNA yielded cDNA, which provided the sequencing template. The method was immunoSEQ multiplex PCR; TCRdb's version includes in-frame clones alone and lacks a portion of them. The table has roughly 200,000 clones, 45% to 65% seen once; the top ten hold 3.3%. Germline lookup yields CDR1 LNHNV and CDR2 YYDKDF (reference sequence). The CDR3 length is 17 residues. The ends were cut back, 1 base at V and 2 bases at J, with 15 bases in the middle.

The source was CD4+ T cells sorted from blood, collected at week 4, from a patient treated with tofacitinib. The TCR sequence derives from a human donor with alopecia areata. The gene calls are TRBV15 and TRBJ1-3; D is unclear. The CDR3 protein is CATSRGELGTTGNTIYF. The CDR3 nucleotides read TGTGCCACCAGCAGAGGAGAGTTGGGTACTACTGGAAACACCATATATTTT.